This T cell receptor beta chain stems from a study of blood T cell repertoires in COVID-19 (dated by TCRdb to 2020 to 2022). For the wider study: Collaborator samples came from the United States, Italy and Spain and covered acute and convalescent phases of COVID-19. The prospective study material was composed of cDNA or gDNA derived from T cells, B-cell-depleted T cells, or PBMCs. Deeply sampled blood TCRbeta repertoires from subjects exposed to, actively infected with, or recovered from COVID-19 were included in the dataset. The repertoires were made available in a free public database intended to serve as a resource for research on the immune response to SARS-CoV-2. The samples were drawn from the first 160 participants of the ongoing ImmuneRACE study and from 1,254 subjects provided by 6 global collaborators. Nearly every sample came with metadata listing a de-identified subject ID, COVID-19 status, age in years and sex. Where HLA class I and class II types were available, the types were taken from metadata supplied by the sample provider, not from assay-based typing. Points the paper makes about the study in general: Clinical and demographic metadata were provided uncurated, with the amount varying by source and participant.

Concerning this clone: It has no known antigen specificity. No much larger clone is present one base from it, and per-base qualities are unavailable.

TCRbeta CDR3 regions were amplified from genomic DNA by means of the immunoSEQ Assay, a bias-controlled multiplex PCR. On the authors' methods: Within the assay, amplification of reference gene primers was used to estimate how many nucleated cells each sample contained. To quantify the absolute abundance of each unique TCRbeta CDR3 rearrangement, sequence reads were collapsed and filtered. For each sample, productive Simpson clonality was calculated as the square root of Simpson's diversity index over productive rearrangements. Held by TCRdb, this immuneACCESS table contains in-frame sequences only and omits some clones. Under half of the omission traces to an unresolved V gene where checked; the cause of the rest is unknown. The V and J calls and clone size are taken from that table; D and trimming were inferred from the DNA. Recorded for this sample are some 50,000 clones; approximately 80% of them occurred a single time. Roughly three fifths of the sample lies in the top ten.

The collaborating institutions used their own protocols to collect whole blood in K2EDTA tubes. Collaborator samples were shipped for TCRbeta analysis as frozen whole blood, isolated PBMCs, or DNA extracted from either sample type. The receptor was derived from a man between 65 and 80 years old with acute or convalescent COVID-19. The sequencing sample was made of peripheral blood.

This receptor carries the CDR3 CASSARWGVEYNEQFF. The sequenced DNA is TGTGCCAGCAGCGCACGTTGGGGAGTGGAATACAATGAGCAGTTCTTC. The sequence is built from TRBV9 and TRBJ2-1, with TRBD2 tentatively as D gene (5 bases match). V is reduced by 3 bases and J by 4 bases, leaving a spacing of 17 bases between them. CDR1 SGDLS and CDR2 YYNGEE were looked up in the germline V gene. Its CDR3 holds 16 amino acids, cysteine through phenylalanine. The entry retains the CDR3 DNA only, 48 bases that are in frame from base 1.